This T cell receptor beta chain originates from a study of blood T cell repertoires in COVID-19. Clones were sequenced by immunoSEQ multiplex PCR, and TCRdb holds only the in-frame ones, with some missing. The sample consists of 110,000 or so clones, about 88% of them appearing once. CDR1 GTSNPN and CDR2 SVGIG come from the germline V gene (reference sequence). The CDR3 is 11 residues long. Trimming pared 0 bases from V and 6 bases from J, leaving 5 bases between. Sequenced: peripheral blood. This sequence was found in an older woman who had recovered from COVID-19. The J gene is TRBJ1-2, the V gene TRBV30; weak D call: TRBD1 (5 bases). CDR3 in DNA: TGTGCCTGGAGTGTAGGGGATGGCTACACCTTC. This encodes CAWSVGDGYTF.